The present entry profiles one TCR beta chain with its context. The antigen remains unidentified. This sample was taken from a study of T cells in Graves' hyperthyroidism and ophthalmopathy. Study context: Peripheral blood collection took place at initial diagnosis, before any treatment.

General observations from the study: In simple terms, a model built on 13 V-J features told ophthalmopathy apart from stable hyperthyroidism. Onset of ophthalmopathy came a median approximately 6.9 months after the model predicted it.

The CDR3 regions of TCR beta were amplified from RNA transcripts. HTBI primers drove first-round RT-PCR of the TCR CDR3. TCRdb used MiXCR to reprocess the multiplex PCR reads, holding one entry per CDR3 protein. The top ten clones hold around 79% of a sample with some 350,000 distinct CDR3 sequences, 20% to 25% of them seen once. With a duration under 2 months, the hyperthyroidism was newly diagnosed in patients aged 18 to 65. The CDR3 is 16 residues long. CDR1 and CDR2 (germline): KGHSH, LQKENI. Losses at the gene ends were 1 base for V and 0 bases for J; bases not matched to a gene: 6. This TCR derives from a man aged 50-60 years with Graves' hyperthyroidism. The sample taken for sequencing was blood. This chain connects TRBV18 to TRBJ2-7; 7 nucleotides match TRBD1. The CDR3 protein is CASSPLGQDLSYEQYF. The CDR3 DNA reads as TGTGCCAGCTCACCACTCGGACAGGACCTCTCCTACGAGCAGTACTTC.